The 5 T cell receptor beta chains listed next were all sequenced from one sample in a study of blood T cell repertoires in COVID-19. TCRdb's table, derived via immunoSEQ multiplex PCR, lists solely in-frame clones and lacks some. The sample contains about 110,000 clones, 88% of which appear only once. The source material was peripheral blood. These receptors came from a woman between 45 and 60 years old with acute or convalescent COVID-19.

The rearrangement joins TRBV6-6 to TRBJ2-6; 7 positions agree with TRBD2. V lost 8 bases and J lost 0; bases outside the gene matches: 7. Per germline, CDR1 MNHNY and CDR2 SVGAGI (reference sequence). The CDR3 runs to 16 residues. In DNA, the CDR3 is TGTGCCAGCGGGGAGGGCGGTTTCTCTGGGGCCAACGTCCTGACTTTC. This codes for CASGEGGFSGANVLTF.

The V call is TRBV19, the J call TRBJ2-2, with D hard to call. CDR3 length equals 13 residues. The V end lost 8 bases, the J end lost 1 base, and 8 bases lay between the germline ends. In germline, CDR1 is LNHDA, CDR2 SQIVND (reference sequence). The CDR3 DNA reads TGTGCCAGTTCCCTCGTGAACACCGGGGAGCTGTTTTTT. It encodes CASSLVNTGELFF.

V and J are TRBV5-1 and TRBJ1-5; 7 positions match TRBD1. Germline assignment: CDR1 SGHRS and CDR2 YFSETQ. With 2 bases clipped from V and 5 bases from J, the junction kept 7 bases outside the gene matches. The CDR3 spans 15 residues. The CDR3 DNA is TGCGCCAGCAGCTTACTGACAGGGTCGGATCAGCCCCAGCATTTT. Amino acids: CASSLLTGSDQPQHF.

J is TRBJ2-5 and V is TRBV2; tentative D call: TRBD2 (5 bases). V shed 4 bases and J shed 5 bases, with 17 bases lying between them. CDR3 size: 15 residues. From germline, CDR1 is SNHLY and CDR2 FYNNEI. The DNA for the CDR3 is TGTGCCAGCAGTGGCAGCGTTCTCTGGGAGGAGACCCAGTACTTC. This translates into CASSGSVLWEETQYF.

The V and J genes are TRBV11-1 and TRBJ2-7; 7 positions agree with TRBD2. This CDR3 region has 14 residues. The germline V gene has CDR1 SGHAT and CDR2 FQDESV (reference sequence). Trimming at V came to 2 bases and at J to 6 bases, leaving 7 bases not matched to a gene. DNA for the CDR3: TGTGCCAGCAGCTTATGGGGGGGACCCGGCGAGCAGTACTTC. Its protein product is CASSLWGGPGEQYF.